This T cell receptor (beta chain) was observed in a study of shared clonotypes between healthy human individuals. Trimming at V came to 1 base and at J to 3 bases, leaving 10 bases not matched to a gene. This CDR3 spans 17 amino acids. Germline V gene sequence: CDR1 LNHNV, CDR2 YYDKDF (reference sequence). In the naive CD8 group, cells lacked CD45RO and were positively selected for CCR7, so terminally differentiated effector memory CD45RA+ cells were left out. TCRdb keeps only in-frame clones here, not all; method: immunoSEQ multiplex PCR. Seen here are around 640,000 clones, 95% to 96% observed once, and the top ten hold roughly 0.1%. This clone was counted once.

This sequence was found in a woman aged 30 to 39 in good health. Sequencing input: naive CD8+ T cells sorted from blood. The chain combines TRBV15 with TRBJ1-2; TRBD1 matches at 8 bases. This CDR3 is CATSRARFGTGYYGYTF. The CDR3 nucleotides are TGTGCCACCAGCAGAGCTCGTTTCGGGACAGGATACTATGGCTACACCTTC.